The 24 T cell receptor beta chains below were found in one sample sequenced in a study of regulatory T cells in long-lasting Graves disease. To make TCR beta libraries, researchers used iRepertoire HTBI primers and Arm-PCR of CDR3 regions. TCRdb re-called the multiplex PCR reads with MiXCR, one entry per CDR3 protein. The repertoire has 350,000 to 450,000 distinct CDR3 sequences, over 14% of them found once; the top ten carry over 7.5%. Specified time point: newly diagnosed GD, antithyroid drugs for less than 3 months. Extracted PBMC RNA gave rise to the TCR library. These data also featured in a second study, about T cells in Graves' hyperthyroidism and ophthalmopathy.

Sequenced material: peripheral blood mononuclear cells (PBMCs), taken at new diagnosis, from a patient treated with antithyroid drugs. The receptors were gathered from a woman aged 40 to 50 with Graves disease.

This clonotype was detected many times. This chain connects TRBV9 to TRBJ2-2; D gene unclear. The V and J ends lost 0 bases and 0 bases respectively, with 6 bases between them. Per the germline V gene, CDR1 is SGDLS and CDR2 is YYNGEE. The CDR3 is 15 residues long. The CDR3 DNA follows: TGTGCCAGCAGCGTAGGCCCATCGAACACCGGGGAGCTGTTTTTT. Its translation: CASSVGPSNTGELFF.

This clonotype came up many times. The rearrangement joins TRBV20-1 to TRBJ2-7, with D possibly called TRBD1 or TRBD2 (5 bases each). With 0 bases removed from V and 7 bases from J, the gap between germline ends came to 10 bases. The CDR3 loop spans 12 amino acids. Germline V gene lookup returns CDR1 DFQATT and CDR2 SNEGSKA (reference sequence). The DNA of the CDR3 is TGCAGTGCTAGAGATATGGGGGTTGAGCAGTACTTC. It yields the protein CSARDMGVEQYF.

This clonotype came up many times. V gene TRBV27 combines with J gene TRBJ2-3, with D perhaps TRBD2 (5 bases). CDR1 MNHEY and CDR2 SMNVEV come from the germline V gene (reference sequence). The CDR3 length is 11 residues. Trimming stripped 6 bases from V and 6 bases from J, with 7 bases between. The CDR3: CASRGVDTQYF. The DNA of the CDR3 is TGTGCCAGCAGGGGAGTGGATACGCAGTATTTT.

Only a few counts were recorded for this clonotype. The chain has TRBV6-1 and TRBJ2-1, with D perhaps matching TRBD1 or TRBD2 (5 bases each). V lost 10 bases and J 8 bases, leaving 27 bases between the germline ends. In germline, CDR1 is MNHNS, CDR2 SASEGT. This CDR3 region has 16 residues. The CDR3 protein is CAIPGADTRFGDEQFF. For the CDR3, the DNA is TGTGCCATCCCCGGGGCGGACACCCGGTTCGGCGATGAGCAGTTCTTC.

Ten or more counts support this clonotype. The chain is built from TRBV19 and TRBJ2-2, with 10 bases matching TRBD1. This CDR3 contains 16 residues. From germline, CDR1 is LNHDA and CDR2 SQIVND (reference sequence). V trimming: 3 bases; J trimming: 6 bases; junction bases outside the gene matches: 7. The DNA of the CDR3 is TGTGCCAGTAGTATCGGACAGGGGGGATTTGCCGGGGAGCTGTTTTTT. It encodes CASSIGQGGFAGELFF.

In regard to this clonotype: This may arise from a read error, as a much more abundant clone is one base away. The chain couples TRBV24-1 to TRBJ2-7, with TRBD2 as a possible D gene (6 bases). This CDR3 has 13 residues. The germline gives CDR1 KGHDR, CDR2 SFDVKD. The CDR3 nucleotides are TGTGCCGCCAGTGATTGGGGGGACGGCGAGCAGTACTTC. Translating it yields CAASDWGDGEQYF.

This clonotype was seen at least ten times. The CDR3 coding sequence is TGTGCCAGCAGTATCCGGGGACAGGGGGCATCCTACGAGCAGTACTTC. This gives the protein CASSIRGQGASYEQYF. The J gene is TRBJ2-7, the V gene TRBV28; 12 bases map to TRBD1. The V segment lost 5 bases and the J segment 1 base; nucleotides outside the gene matches: 6. Germline CDR1 and CDR2: MDHEN and SYDVKM. The CDR3 has 16 residues.

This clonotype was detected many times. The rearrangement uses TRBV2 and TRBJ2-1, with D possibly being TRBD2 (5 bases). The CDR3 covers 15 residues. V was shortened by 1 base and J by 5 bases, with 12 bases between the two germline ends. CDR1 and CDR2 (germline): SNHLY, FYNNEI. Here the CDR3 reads CASSEVGEPHNEQFF. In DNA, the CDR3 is TGTGCCAGCAGTGAAGTTGGGGAGCCCCACAATGAGCAGTTCTTC.

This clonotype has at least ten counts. The CDR3 region is CASTPLASGHNEQFF. The CDR3 nucleotides read TGTGCCAGCACCCCCTTGGCTAGCGGGCACAATGAGCAGTTCTTC. The chain uses TRBV2 and TRBJ2-1; TRBD2 aligns across 8 bases. The ends lost 7 bases at V and 5 bases at J; junction bases unmatched: 10. This CDR3 is 15 amino acids long. Germline-derived CDR1 and CDR2 are SNHLY and FYNNEI. Full variable domain (rest looked up from reference TRBV2 and TRBJ2-1): EPEVTQTPSHQVTQMGQEVILRCVPISNHLYFYWYRQILGQKVEFLVSFYNNEISEKSEIFDDQFSVERPDGSNFTLKIRSTKLEDSAMYFCASTPLASGHNEQFFGPGTRLTVL.

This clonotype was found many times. CDR3 in amino acids: CSVAALLGSPTEQYF. Written as DNA, the CDR3 is TGCAGCGTCGCTGCCTTACTAGGGAGCCCTACGGAGCAGTACTTC. The rearrangement uses TRBV29-1 and TRBJ2-7; D is perhaps TRBD2 (5 bases). Germline CDR1 is SQVTM and CDR2 is ANQGSEA. V lost 6 bases to trimming and J lost 7 bases, with 25 bases between them. The CDR3 contains 15 residues.

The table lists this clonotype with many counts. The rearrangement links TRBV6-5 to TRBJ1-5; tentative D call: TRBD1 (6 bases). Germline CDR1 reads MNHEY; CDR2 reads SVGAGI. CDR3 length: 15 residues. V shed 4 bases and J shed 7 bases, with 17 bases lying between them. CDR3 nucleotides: TGTGCCAGCAGTTTAGACGGGGGCGCGTACCAGCCCCAGCATTTT. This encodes CASSLDGGAYQPQHF.

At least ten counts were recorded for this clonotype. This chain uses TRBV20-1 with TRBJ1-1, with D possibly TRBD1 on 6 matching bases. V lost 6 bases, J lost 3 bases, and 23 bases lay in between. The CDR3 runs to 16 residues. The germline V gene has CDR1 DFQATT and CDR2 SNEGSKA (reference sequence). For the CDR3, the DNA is TGCAGTGCAACCAATGCCGGGGGCGCTTTGGACACTGAAGCTTTCTTT. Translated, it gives CSATNAGGALDTEAFF.

CDR3 loop: CSVQTDSNQPQHF. As DNA, the CDR3 is TGCAGCGTTCAAACCGATAGCAATCAGCCCCAGCATTTT. The chain joins TRBV29-1 to TRBJ1-5; D is unresolved. Looked up from germline, CDR1 is SQVTM and CDR2 is ANQGSEA. Trimming stripped 5 bases from V and 0 bases from J, with 8 bases between. The CDR3 runs to 13 residues.

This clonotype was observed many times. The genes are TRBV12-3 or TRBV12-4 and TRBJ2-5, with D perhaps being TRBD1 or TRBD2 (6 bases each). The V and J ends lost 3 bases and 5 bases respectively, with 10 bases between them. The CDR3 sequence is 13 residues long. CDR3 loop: CASSFRGQETQYF. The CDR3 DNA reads TGTGCCAGCAGTTTTCGGGGGCAGGAGACCCAGTACTTC.

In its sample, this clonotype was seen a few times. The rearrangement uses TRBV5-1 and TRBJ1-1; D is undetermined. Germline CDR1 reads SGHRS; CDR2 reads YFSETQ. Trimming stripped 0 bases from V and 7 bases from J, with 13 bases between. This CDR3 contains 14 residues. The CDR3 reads CASSLVGRQGEAFF. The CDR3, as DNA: TGCGCCAGCAGCTTGGTCGGTAGGCAAGGTGAAGCTTTCTTT. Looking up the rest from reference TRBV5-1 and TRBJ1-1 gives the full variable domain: KAGVTQTPRYLIKTRGQQVTLSCSPISGHRSVSWYQQTPGQGLQFLFEYFSETQRNKGNFPGRFSGRQFSNSRSEMNVSTLELGDSALYLCASSLVGRQGEAFFGQGTRLTVV.

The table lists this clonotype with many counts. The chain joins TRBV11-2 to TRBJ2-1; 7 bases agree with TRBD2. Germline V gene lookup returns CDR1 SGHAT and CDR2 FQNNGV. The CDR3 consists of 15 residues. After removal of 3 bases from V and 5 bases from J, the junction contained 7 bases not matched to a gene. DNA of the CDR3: TGTGCCAGCAGCTTGTACGGGAGGCCTAACAATGAGCAGTTCTTC. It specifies CASSLYGRPNNEQFF.

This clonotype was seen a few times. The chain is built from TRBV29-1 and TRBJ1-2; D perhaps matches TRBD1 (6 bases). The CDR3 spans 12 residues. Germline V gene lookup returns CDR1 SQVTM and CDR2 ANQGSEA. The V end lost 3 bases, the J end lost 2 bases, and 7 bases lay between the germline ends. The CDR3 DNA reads TGCAGCGTTGAGGACAGCAACTATGGCTACACCTTC. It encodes CSVEDSNYGYTF. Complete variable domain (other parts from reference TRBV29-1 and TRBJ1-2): SAVISQKPSRDICQRGTSLTIQCQVDSQVTMMFWYRQQPGQSLTLIATANQGSEATYESGFVIDKFPISRPNLTFSTLTVSNMSPEDSSIYLCSVEDSNYGYTFGSGTRLTVV.

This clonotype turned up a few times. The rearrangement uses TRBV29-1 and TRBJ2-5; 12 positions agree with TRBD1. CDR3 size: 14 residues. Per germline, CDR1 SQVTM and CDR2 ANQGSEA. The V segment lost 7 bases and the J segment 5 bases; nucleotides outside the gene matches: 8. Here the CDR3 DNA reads TGCAGCGGAGGGGACAGGGGGCGTGGGGAGACCCAGTACTTC. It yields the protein CSGGDRGRGETQYF.

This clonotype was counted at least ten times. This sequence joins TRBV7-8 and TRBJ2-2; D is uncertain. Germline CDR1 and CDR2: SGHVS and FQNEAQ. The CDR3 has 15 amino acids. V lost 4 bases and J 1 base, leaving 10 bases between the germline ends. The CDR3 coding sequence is TGTGCCAGCAGCTCTGACACGCAGAACACCGGGGAGCTGTTTTTT. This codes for CASSSDTQNTGELFF.

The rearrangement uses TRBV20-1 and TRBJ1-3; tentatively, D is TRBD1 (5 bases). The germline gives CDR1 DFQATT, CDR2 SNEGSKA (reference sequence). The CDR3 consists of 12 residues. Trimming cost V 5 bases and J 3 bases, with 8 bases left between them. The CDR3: CSALGVGNTIYF. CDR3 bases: TGCAGTGCTCTAGGGGTTGGAAACACCATATATTTT.

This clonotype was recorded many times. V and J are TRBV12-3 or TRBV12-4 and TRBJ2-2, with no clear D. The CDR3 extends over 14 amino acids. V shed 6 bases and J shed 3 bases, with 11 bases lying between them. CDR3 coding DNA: TGTGCCAGCAGACCCCTCTCCGACACCGGGGAGCTGTTTTTT. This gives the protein CASRPLSDTGELFF.

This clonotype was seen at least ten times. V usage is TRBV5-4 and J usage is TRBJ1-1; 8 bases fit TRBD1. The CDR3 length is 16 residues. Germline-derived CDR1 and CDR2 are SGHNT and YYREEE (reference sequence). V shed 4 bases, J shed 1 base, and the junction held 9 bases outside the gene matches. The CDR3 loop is CASSGGRDRPNTEAFF. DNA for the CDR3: TGTGCCAGCAGCGGGGGCAGGGACAGGCCGAACACTGAAGCTTTCTTT.

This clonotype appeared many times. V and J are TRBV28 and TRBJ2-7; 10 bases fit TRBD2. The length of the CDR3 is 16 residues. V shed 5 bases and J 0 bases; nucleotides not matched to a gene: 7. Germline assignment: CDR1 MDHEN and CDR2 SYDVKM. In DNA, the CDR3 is TGTGCCAGCAGTCGCATAGCGGGAGGAAGCTCCTACGAGCAGTACTTC. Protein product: CASSRIAGGSSYEQYF.

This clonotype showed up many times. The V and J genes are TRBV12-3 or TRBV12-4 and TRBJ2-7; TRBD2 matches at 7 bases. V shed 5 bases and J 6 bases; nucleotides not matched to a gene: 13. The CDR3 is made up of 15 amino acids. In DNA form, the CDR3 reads TGTGCCAGCAGTACCCGAGCGGGATACGTTCGCGAGCAGTACTTC. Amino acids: CASSTRAGYVREQYF.